The source of this T cell receptor beta chain is a study of blood T cell repertoires in COVID-19. V shed 4 bases and J 4 bases; nucleotides not matched to a gene: 4. The CDR3 is 14 residues long. Germline CDR1 reads MDHEN; CDR2 reads SYDVKM. The authors' processing: Reference gene primer amplification yielded estimated nucleated cell counts. Produced via immunoSEQ multiplex PCR; TCRdb's table is partial and in-frame only. The D gene and trimming were derived from the DNA, and the V and J assignments and clone size from that table. The sample lists roughly 290,000 clones, about nine tenths occurring once.

The chain combines TRBV28 with TRBJ2-4; 7 nucleotides align to TRBD1. The specimen was peripheral blood. This receptor was taken from a woman in her 30s with COVID-19, enrolled during active disease. The CDR3 DNA sequence: TGTGCCAGCAGTTCCGGGACAGAAAAAAACATTCAGTACTTC. This translates into CASSSGTEKNIQYF.